This T cell receptor beta chain was recorded in a study of shared clonotypes between healthy human individuals. Assay: immunoSEQ multiplex PCR; the TCRdb copy retains only in-frame clones and omits some. The sample has around 2.3 million clones, 95% seen once. This clone was seen just once. The antigen is not known. Study conclusions and caveats: Blood alone was sampled, and tissue repertoires likely differ.

The sample taken for sequencing was naive CD4+ T cells sorted from blood. Subset defined: CD45RA+ positively selected. The receptor was isolated from a man aged 18 to 29 in good health.

CDR3 residues: CASSAFNTEAFF. The DNA for the CDR3 is TGTGCCAGCAGCGCCTTCAACACTGAAGCTTTCTTT. The chain is built from TRBV11-2 and TRBJ1-1; D is uncertain. The CDR3 spans 12 residues. In germline, CDR1 is SGHAT, CDR2 FQNNGV. Trimming shortened V by 5 bases and J by 2 bases, and 6 bases separated the two germline ends.